The source of this TCR beta chain is a study of CD8+ T cells in alopecia areata. The wider study: Patients in the treated group were given tofacitinib by mouth, 5 to 10 mg twice a day.

The ends were cut back, 7 bases at V and 2 bases at J, with 12 bases in the middle. This CDR3 spans 12 amino acids. Germline V gene data show CDR1 as SQVTM and CDR2 as ANQGSEA. In regard to this clone: Its cognate antigen is unknown.

Investigators isolated RNA and reverse transcribed it into cDNA to act as the sequencing template. Clones were read by immunoSEQ multiplex PCR, and TCRdb kept only the in-frame ones, dropping some. The table shows over 150,000 clones, with roughly three fifths occurring only once. The treatment was: oral pan-JAK inhibitor, 5-10 mg twice daily. Sorted populations comprised CD4+ and CD8+ T cells obtained from PBMCs. Study-wide findings and caveats: In blood and scalp, many expanded lesional clones persisted during tofacitinib. An increase in clonality over normal scalp was evident in lesional scalp, especially alopecia totalis/universalis.

The starting material was CD4+ T cells sorted from blood, obtained at week 4, from a patient treated with tofacitinib. J is TRBJ2-7 and V is TRBV29-1, with D uncertain. The clonotype comes from a human donor with alopecia areata. The CDR3 nucleotides are TGCAGCGGCATCTCTAATACCTACGAGCAGTACTTC. Translated: CSGISNTYEQYF.